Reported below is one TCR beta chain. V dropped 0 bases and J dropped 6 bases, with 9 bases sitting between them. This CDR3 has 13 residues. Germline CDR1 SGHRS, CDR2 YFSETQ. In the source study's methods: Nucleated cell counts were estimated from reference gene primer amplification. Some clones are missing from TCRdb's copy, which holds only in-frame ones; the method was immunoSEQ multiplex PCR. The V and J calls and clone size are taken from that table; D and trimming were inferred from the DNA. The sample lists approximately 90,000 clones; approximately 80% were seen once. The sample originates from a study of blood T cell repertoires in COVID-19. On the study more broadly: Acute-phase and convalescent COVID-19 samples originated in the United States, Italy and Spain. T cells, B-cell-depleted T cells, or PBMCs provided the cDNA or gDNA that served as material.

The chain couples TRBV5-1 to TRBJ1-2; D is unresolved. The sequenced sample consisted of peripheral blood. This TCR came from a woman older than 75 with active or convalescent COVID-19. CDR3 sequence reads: CASSLAAEDGYTF. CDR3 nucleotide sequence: TGCGCCAGCAGCTTGGCGGCAGAGGATGGCTACACCTTC.